The count of the clone carrying this T cell receptor beta chain is one. As handled by the study authors: How many nucleated cells were present was estimated from reference gene primer amplification. Method: immunoSEQ multiplex PCR; TCRdb's copy keeps in-frame clones and lacks some. V and J calls and clone size are as listed in that table; D and trimming were resolved from the DNA. The table includes some 110,000 clones, 90% detected once. The germline gives CDR1 MNHEY, CDR2 SVGAGI. CDR3 length: 15 amino acids. With 4 bases removed from V and 6 bases from J, the gap between germline ends came to 18 bases. This sample is drawn from a study of blood T cell repertoires in COVID-19. Overall study: Sites in the United States, Italy and Spain provided acute and convalescent COVID-19 samples. PBMCs, B-cell-depleted T cells, or T cells provided the cDNA or gDNA that made up the material.

V is TRBV6-5 and J is TRBJ1-2; D call uncertain. The origin of this receptor is a human donor with active COVID-19. The donor label of this sample is uncertain. Sequencing used peripheral blood. CDR3 sequence reads: CASSSVGSHGNGYTF. DNA for the CDR3: TGTGCCAGCAGTTCGGTCGGGAGCCATGGGAATGGCTACACCTTC.